The entry below gives a single TCR beta chain sequence along with its context. A read error may produce the germline difference seen at one junction end. The source of the sample is a study of blood T cells in healthy people across ages. Across the whole study: With template switching, about one barcoded beta molecule was captured per two T cells.

Germline lookup yields CDR1 DFQATT and CDR2 SNEGSKA (reference sequence). CDR3 size: 14 residues. With a J-beta primer mix and a sample-barcoded 5' primer, a second PCR ran about 7 to 12 cycles. TCRdb passed the 5' RACE reads through MiXCR, listing each CDR3 protein once. This table has around 800,000 distinct CDR3 sequences, around 25% appearing once. These data were also reused for a study on T cells of mothers and their children. That source adds: Mothers gave over 10 million TCR beta CDR3 reads each, and children about 3 million each.

Sequenced: blood. This TCR was sampled from a boy aged 5-17 years in good health. V usage is TRBV20-1 and J usage is TRBJ2-7; TRBD1 matches 8 bases. Here the CDR3 reads CSARLDRANYEQYF. The CDR3 coding sequence is TGCAGCGCTAGACTGGACAGGGCTAACTACGAGCAGTACTTC.